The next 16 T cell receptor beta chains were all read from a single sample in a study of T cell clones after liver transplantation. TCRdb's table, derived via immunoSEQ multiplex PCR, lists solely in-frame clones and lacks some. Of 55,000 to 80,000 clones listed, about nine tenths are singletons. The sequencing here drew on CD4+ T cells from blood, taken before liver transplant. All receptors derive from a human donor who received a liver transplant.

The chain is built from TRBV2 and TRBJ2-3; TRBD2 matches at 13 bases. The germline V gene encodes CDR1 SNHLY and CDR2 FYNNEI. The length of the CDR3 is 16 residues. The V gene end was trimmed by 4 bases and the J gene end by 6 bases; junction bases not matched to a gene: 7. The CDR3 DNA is TGTGCCAGCAGTGCTGCGGGGACTAGCGGGATGGATACGCAGTATTTT. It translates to CASSAAGTSGMDTQYF.

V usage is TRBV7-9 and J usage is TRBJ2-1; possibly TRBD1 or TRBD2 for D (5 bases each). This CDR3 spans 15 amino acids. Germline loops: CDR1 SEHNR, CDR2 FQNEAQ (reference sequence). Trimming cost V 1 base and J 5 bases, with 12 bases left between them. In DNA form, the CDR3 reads TGTGCCAGCAGCTTAGGGGACCCGCCCCACAATGAGCAGTTCTTC. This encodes CASSLGDPPHNEQFF.

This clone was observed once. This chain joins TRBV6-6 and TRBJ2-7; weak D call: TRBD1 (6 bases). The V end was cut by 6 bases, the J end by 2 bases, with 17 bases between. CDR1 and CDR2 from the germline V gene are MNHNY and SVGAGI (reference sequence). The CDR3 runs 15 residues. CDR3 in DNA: TGTGCCAGCAGCAATCCCCGGGACATAGCCTACGAGCAGTACTTC. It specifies CASSNPRDIAYEQYF.

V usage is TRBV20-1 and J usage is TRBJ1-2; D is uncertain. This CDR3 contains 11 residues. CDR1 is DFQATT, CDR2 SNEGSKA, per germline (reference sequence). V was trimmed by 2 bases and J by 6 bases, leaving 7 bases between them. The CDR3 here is CSARPLDGYTF. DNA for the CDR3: TGCAGTGCTAGACCTCTGGATGGCTACACCTTC.

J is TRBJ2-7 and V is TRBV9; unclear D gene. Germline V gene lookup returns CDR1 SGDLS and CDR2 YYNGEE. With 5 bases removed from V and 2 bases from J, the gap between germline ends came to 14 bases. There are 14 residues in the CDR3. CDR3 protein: CASRRRASPYEQYF. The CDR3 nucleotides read TGTGCCAGCAGGAGGCGTGCGAGTCCCTACGAGCAGTACTTC.

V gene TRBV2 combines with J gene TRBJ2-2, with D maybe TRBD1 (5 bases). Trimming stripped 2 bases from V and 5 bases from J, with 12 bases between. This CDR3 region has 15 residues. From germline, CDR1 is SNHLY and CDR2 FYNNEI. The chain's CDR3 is CASSEQAGRTGELFF. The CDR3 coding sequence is TGTGCCAGCAGTGAACAGGCAGGGCGGACCGGGGAGCTGTTTTTT. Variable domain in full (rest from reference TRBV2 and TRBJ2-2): EPEVTQTPSHQVTQMGQEVILRCVPISNHLYFYWYRQILGQKVEFLVSFYNNEISEKSEIFDDQFSVERPDGSNFTLKIRSTKLEDSAMYFCASSEQAGRTGELFFGEGSRLTVL.

The DNA of the CDR3 is TGTGCCAGCAGCAAAGGGCGGGACAGAAAATGCAACACTGAAGCTTTCTTT. Protein sequence: CASSKGRDRKCNTEAFF. V usage is TRBV21-1 and J usage is TRBJ1-1; the D call of TRBD1 is as the table states it, not checked on the DNA. TRBV21-1 is tagged as a pseudogene. CDR3 length: 17 residues.

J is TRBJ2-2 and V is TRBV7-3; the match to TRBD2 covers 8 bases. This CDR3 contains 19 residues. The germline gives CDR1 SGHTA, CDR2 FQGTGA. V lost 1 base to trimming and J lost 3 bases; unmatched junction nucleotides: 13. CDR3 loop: CASSLIGRAEGSDTGELFF. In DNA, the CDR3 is TGTGCCAGCAGCTTAATCGGGAGGGCTGAGGGTTCGGACACCGGGGAGCTGTTTTTT.

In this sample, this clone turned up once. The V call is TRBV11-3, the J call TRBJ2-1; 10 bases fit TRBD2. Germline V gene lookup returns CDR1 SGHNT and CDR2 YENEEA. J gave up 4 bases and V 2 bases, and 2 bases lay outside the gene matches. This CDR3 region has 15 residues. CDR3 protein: CASSLTGLAYNEQFF. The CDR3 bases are TGTGCCAGCAGCTTAACGGGACTAGCGTACAATGAGCAGTTCTTC. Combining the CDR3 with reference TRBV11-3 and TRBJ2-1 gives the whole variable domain EAGVVQSPRYKIIEKKQPVAFWCNPISGHNTLYWYLQNLGQGPELLIRYENEEAVDDSQLPKDRFSAERLKGVDSTLKIQPAELGDSAVYLCASSLTGLAYNEQFFGPGTRLTVL.

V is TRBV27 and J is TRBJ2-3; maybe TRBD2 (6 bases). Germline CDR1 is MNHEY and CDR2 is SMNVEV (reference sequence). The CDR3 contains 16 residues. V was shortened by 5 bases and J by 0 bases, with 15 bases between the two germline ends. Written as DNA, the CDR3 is TGTGCCAGCAGTCCCTGGGACTTCGCTAGCACAGATACGCAGTATTTT. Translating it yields CASSPWDFASTDTQYF.

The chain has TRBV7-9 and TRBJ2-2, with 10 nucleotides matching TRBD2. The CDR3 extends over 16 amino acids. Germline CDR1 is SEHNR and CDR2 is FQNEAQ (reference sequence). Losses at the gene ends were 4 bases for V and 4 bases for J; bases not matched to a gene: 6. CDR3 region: CASSYGTSVSTGELFF. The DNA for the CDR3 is TGTGCCAGCAGCTACGGGACTAGCGTTTCCACCGGGGAGCTGTTTTTT.

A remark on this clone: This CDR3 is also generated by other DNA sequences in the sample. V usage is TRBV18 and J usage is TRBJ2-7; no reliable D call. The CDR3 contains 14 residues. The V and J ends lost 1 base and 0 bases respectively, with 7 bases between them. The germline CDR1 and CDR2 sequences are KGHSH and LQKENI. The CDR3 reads CASSPLGNSYEQYF. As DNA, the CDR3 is TGTGCCAGCTCACCACTGGGTAACTCCTACGAGCAGTACTTC.

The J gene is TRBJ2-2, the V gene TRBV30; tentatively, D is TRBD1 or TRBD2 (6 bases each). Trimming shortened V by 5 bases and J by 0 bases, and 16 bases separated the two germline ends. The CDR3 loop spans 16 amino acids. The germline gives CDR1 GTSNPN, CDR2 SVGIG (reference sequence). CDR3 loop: CAWGGWGAPNTGELFF. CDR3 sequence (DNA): TGTGCCTGGGGCGGATGGGGGGCACCGAACACCGGGGAGCTGTTTTTT.

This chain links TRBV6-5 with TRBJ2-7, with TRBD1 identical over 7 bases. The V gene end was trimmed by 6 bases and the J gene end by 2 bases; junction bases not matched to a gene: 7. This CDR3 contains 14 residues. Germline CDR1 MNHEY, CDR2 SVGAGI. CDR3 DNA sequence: TGTGCCAGCAGCTTGACAGGGTTCACCTACGAGCAGTACTTC. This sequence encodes CASSLTGFTYEQYF.

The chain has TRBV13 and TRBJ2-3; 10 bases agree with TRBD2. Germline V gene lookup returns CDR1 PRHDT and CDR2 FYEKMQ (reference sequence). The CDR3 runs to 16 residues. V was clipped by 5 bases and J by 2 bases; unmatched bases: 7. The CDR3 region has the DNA TGTGCCAGCAGCCAGCCCGGACTAGCGGTCACAGATACGCAGTATTTT. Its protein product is CASSQPGLAVTDTQYF.

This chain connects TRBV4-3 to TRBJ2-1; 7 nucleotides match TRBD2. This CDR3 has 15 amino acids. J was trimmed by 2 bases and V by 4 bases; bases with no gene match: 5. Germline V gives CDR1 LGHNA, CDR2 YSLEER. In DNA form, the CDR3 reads TGCGCCAGCAGCCGCAGCGGGACCACCTACAATGAGCAGTTCTTC. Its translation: CASSRSGTTYNEQFF.